Listed here are 25 T cell receptor beta chains from one sample, sequenced in a study of cytomegalovirus exposure and HLA in healthy donors. 13 Jbeta primers and 60 Vbeta primers were used for the PCR. Assay used: immunoSEQ multiplex PCR; TCRdb lists only in-frame clones, some missing. There are about 170,000 clones in the sample; over 75% occur only once, and around 0.98% lies in the top ten. What was sequenced was PBMCs. The receptor set was obtained from a woman in her forties or fifties in good health and CMV-seropositive.

The CDR3 DNA reads TGTGCCAGTAGTATCCGAAGGGGGAATTCACCCCTCCACTTT. This codes for CASSIRRGNSPLHF. V is TRBV19 and J is TRBJ1-6, with D maybe TRBD1 (6 bases). Trimming shortened V by 3 bases and J by 7 bases, and 10 bases separated the two germline ends. The CDR3 length is 14 residues. Per germline, CDR1 LNHDA and CDR2 SQIVND (reference sequence).

The rearrangement links TRBV6-6 to TRBJ2-6; D is possibly TRBD2 (6 bases). Germline V gives CDR1 MNHNY, CDR2 SVGAGI (reference sequence). The CDR3 loop spans 15 amino acids. As DNA, the CDR3 is TGTGCTTATATGGGGGGTTCTTCTGGGGCCAACGTCCTGACTTTC. Translating gives CAYMGGSSGANVLTF.

This clone has just one count. The chain combines TRBV28 with TRBJ1-2; D gene uncertain. Per the germline V gene, CDR1 is MDHEN and CDR2 is SYDVKM. Trimming stripped 10 bases from V and 1 base from J, with 13 bases between. The CDR3 totals 13 residues. CDR3 bases: TGTGCCACAATTAGTCACCGTAACTATGGCTACACCTTC. Its translation: CATISHRNYGYTF.

V gene TRBV6-6 combines with J gene TRBJ1-1; D ambiguous. The V gene lost 0 bases and the J gene lost 8 bases, with 10 bases spanning the gap. The CDR3 covers 13 residues. Germline CDR1 is MNHNY and CDR2 is SVGAGI (reference sequence). CDR3 residues: CASSYSQLKEAFF. Written as DNA, the CDR3 is TGTGCCAGCAGTTACTCTCAGTTGAAAGAAGCTTTCTTT.

This chain connects TRBV4-3 to TRBJ2-3; D not resolved. CDR1 is LGHNA, CDR2 YSLEER, per germline. Between the trimmed V and J ends, which lost 0 bases and 1 base, there was a span of 8 bases. The CDR3 is 15 residues long. The CDR3 DNA reads as TGCGCCAGCAGCCAAGACCCTCGAGGCACAGATACGCAGTATTTT. Translated, it gives CASSQDPRGTDTQYF.

This clone has only a few counts. The chain combines TRBV30 with TRBJ1-6; TRBD1 aligns across 11 bases. The V gene end was trimmed by 4 bases and the J gene end by 9 bases; junction bases not matched to a gene: 14. CDR1 and CDR2 (germline): GTSNPN, SVGIG (reference sequence). This CDR3 has 17 amino acids. CDR3 coding DNA: TGTGCCTGGACCTCAAAGGACAGGGGGCAAGGGGGTTCACCCCTCCACTTT. Its translation: CAWTSKDRGQGGSPLHF. The full variable domain, its missing parts supplied by reference TRBV30 and TRBJ1-6, is SQTIHQWPATLVQPVGSPLSLECTVEGTSNPNLYWYRQAAGRGLQLLFYSVGIGQISSEVPQNLSASRPQDRQFILSSKKLLLSDSGFYLCAWTSKDRGQGGSPLHFGNGTRLTVT.

The chain has TRBV2 and TRBJ1-5; 9 bases match TRBD1. The trim removed 6 bases at V and 4 bases at J, leaving 4 bases unmatched. Germline V CDR1 and CDR2: SNHLY, FYNNEI. There are 14 residues in the CDR3. The CDR3 sequence is CASSSDRGNQPQHF. The CDR3 nucleotides read TGTGCCAGCAGCTCCGACAGGGGGAATCAGCCCCAGCATTTT.

The chain employs TRBV7-9 and TRBJ1-2; no clear D gene. The V end lost 5 bases, the J end lost 2 bases, and 9 bases lay between the germline ends. Germline lookup yields CDR1 SEHNR and CDR2 FQNEAQ (reference sequence). The CDR3 extends over 13 amino acids. The CDR3 loop reads CASSPGQNYGYTF. The CDR3 DNA reads as TGTGCCAGCAGCCCTGGCCAGAACTATGGCTACACCTTC. Full variable domain (missing parts from reference TRBV7-9 and TRBJ1-2): DTGVSQNPRHKITKRGQNVTFRCDPISEHNRLYWYRQTLGQGPEFLTYFQNEAQLEKSRLLSDRFSAERPKGSFSTLEIQRTEQGDSAMYLCASSPGQNYGYTFGSGTRLTVV.

This chain connects TRBV5-1 to TRBJ1-6; D not certain. The CDR3 length is 16 residues. Germline V gene data show CDR1 as SGHRS and CDR2 as YFSETQ. V gave up 2 bases and J gave up 0 bases, with 9 bases separating them. This CDR3 is CASSFGRSSYNSPLHF. The CDR3 DNA reads TGCGCCAGCAGCTTTGGCCGGAGCTCCTATAATTCACCCCTCCACTTT.

This clone was detected a few times. In the same sample, other DNA sequences code for this CDR3. CDR3 loop: CASSLDGQGAGGYTF. The CDR3 DNA follows: TGTGCCAGCAGCTTGGACGGGCAGGGGGCCGGCGGCTACACCTTC. The rearrangement joins TRBV5-4 to TRBJ1-2, with TRBD1 matching over 8 bases. The CDR3 totals 15 residues. The V gene end was trimmed by 0 bases and the J gene end by 8 bases; junction bases not matched to a gene: 9. Germline CDR1 is SGHNT and CDR2 is YYREEE (reference sequence).

Comment on this clone: Germline is not matched at one junction end, which may reflect a read error. This rearrangement joins TRBV7-2 to TRBJ1-6; D unresolved. Germline-derived CDR1 and CDR2 are SGHTA and FQGNSA. This CDR3 comprises 17 residues. This CDR3 reads CASSLWGPSSYNSPLHF. DNA for the CDR3: TGTGCCAGCAGCTTATGGGGTCCTAGCTCCTATAATTCCCCCCTCCACTTT.

The chain is built from TRBV30 and TRBJ2-5, with 8 bases aligning to TRBD1. Germline assignment: CDR1 GTSNPN and CDR2 SVGIG (reference sequence). The J segment lost 5 bases and the V segment lost 0 bases, leaving 8 bases of the junction unmatched. The CDR3 covers 15 residues. The CDR3 loop reads CAWSVPRGLKETQYF. The CDR3 DNA sequence: TGTGCCTGGAGTGTACCCAGGGGGCTAAAGGAGACCCAGTACTTC.

V usage is TRBV29-1 and J usage is TRBJ2-1, with TRBD2 matching over 9 bases. The trim removed 6 bases at V and 4 bases at J, leaving 10 bases unmatched. The CDR3 has 15 residues. Per the germline V gene, CDR1 is SQVTM and CDR2 is ANQGSEA. Here the CDR3 reads CSVGRAGGVYNEQFF. CDR3 nucleotide sequence: TGCAGCGTCGGACGAGCGGGGGGAGTTTACAATGAGCAGTTCTTC.

In its sample, this clone ranks as medium-sized. The chain recombines TRBV27 with TRBJ1-2, with D possibly matching TRBD1 (6 bases). Per germline, CDR1 MNHEY and CDR2 SMNVEV (reference sequence). This CDR3 is built from 15 residues. V gave up 5 bases and J gave up 6 bases, with 19 bases separating them. Here the CDR3 reads CASSLWTDIRDGYTF. CDR3 DNA sequence: TGTGCCAGCAGTCTCTGGACAGACATACGGGATGGCTACACCTTC.

V usage is TRBV7-2 and J usage is TRBJ2-7; tentatively, D is TRBD2 (7 bases). Germline CDR1 and CDR2: SGHTA and FQGNSA. The CDR3 loop spans 17 amino acids. Trimming pared 1 base from V and 4 bases from J, leaving 20 bases between. CDR3 coding DNA: TGTGCCAGCAGCTTAGGTCGAGGGGGGGGTACCCGTTACGAGCAGTACTTC. Residues: CASSLGRGGGTRYEQYF.

The chain uses TRBV11-2 and TRBJ2-1; the match to TRBD1 covers 7 bases. The CDR3 totals 12 residues. Germline V gene sequence: CDR1 SGHAT, CDR2 FQNNGV. V gave up 4 bases and J gave up 6 bases; unmatched junction bases: 0. This chain's CDR3 is CASSSGGNEQFF. DNA of the CDR3: TGTGCCAGCAGCTCAGGGGGCAATGAGCAGTTCTTC.

V is TRBV2 and J is TRBJ2-3; 8 positions agree with TRBD2. Germline V CDR1 and CDR2: SNHLY, FYNNEI. The CDR3 consists of 13 residues. V trimming: 7 bases; J trimming: 2 bases; junction bases outside the gene matches: 2. DNA for the CDR3: TGTGCCAGCAAGCGGGAGACCACAGATACGCAGTATTTT. The encoded protein is CASKRETTDTQYF. Together with reference TRBV2 and TRBJ2-3, the CDR3 gives the full variable domain: EPEVTQTPSHQVTQMGQEVILRCVPISNHLYFYWYRQILGQKVEFLVSFYNNEISEKSEIFDDQFSVERPDGSNFTLKIRSTKLEDSAMYFCASKRETTDTQYFGPGTRLTVL.

The J gene is TRBJ2-7, the V gene TRBV25-1, with 9 bases matching TRBD2. Germline V gene data show CDR1 as MGHDK and CDR2 as SYGVNS. This CDR3 region has 13 residues. The ends lost 5 bases at V and 3 bases at J; junction bases unmatched: 2. CDR3 amino acids: CASSLAGDYEQYF. In DNA form, the CDR3 reads TGTGCCAGCAGTTTAGCGGGGGACTACGAGCAGTACTTC.

The genes are TRBV30 and TRBJ2-2; 8 bases line up with TRBD2. Germline CDR1 and CDR2: GTSNPN and SVGIG (reference sequence). J was trimmed by 3 bases and V by 7 bases; bases with no gene match: 10. The CDR3 length is 15 residues. The CDR3 nucleotides are TGTGCCTTCCGCCTAGCGGGCGGCCACACCGGGGAGCTGTTTTTT. It codes for CAFRLAGGHTGELFF.

This clone was seen a single time. The chain uses TRBV7-2 and TRBJ2-7; D unresolved. The CDR3 runs 14 residues. Germline-derived CDR1 and CDR2 are SGHTA and FQGNSA. V was shortened by 5 bases and J by 0 bases, with 11 bases between the two germline ends. CDR3 protein: CASSPPTSSYEQYF. Here the CDR3 DNA reads TGTGCCAGCAGCCCCCCGACAAGCTCCTACGAGCAGTACTTC.

V usage is TRBV15 and J usage is TRBJ1-5; no definite D call. V lost 0 bases to trimming and J lost 7 bases, with 4 bases between them. This CDR3 is built from 12 residues. From germline, CDR1 is LNHNV and CDR2 YYDKDF (reference sequence). CDR3 loop: CATSRDRQPQHF. The CDR3 DNA follows: TGTGCCACCAGCAGAGATCGGCAGCCCCAGCATTTT.

This chain connects TRBV18 to TRBJ1-1, with TRBD1 identical over 7 bases. Germline V gene data show CDR1 as KGHSH and CDR2 as LQKENI. V shed 4 bases, J shed 2 bases, and the junction held 4 bases outside the gene matches. This CDR3 has 14 amino acids. The CDR3 reads CASSLRDSNTEAFF. CDR3 in DNA: TGTGCCAGCTCACTCAGGGACAGCAACACTGAAGCTTTCTTT.

This clone was counted a single time. One end of the junction is discordant with germline, which a read error may explain. This chain uses TRBV15 with TRBJ1-1; D gene unclear. This CDR3 region has 13 residues. Germline loops: CDR1 LNHNV, CDR2 YYDKDF (reference sequence). The CDR3 is CVTAVSLNTEAFF. The CDR3 nucleotides read TGTGTCACCGCAGTTTCCTTGAACACTGAAGCTTTCTTT.

In DNA form, the CDR3 reads TGTGCCAGCAGCTGGGACAGCTACACCGGGGAGCTGTTTTTT. As protein: CASSWDSYTGELFF. V usage is TRBV5-4 and J usage is TRBJ2-2, with TRBD1 identical over 7 bases. Unmatched junction bases numbered 2, after V lost 3 bases and J lost 3 bases. Germline CDR1 reads SGHNT; CDR2 reads YYREEE (reference sequence). The CDR3 sequence is 14 residues long.

The gene calls are TRBV11-2 and TRBJ1-2; D possibly corresponds to TRBD1 (5 bases). Trimming removed 0 bases at V and 4 bases at J, with 9 bases between. Germline V gives CDR1 SGHAT, CDR2 FQNNGV. The length of the CDR3 is 14 residues. The CDR3 region has the DNA TGTGCCAGCAGCTTAGAAGTAGGGGCCTATGGCTACACCTTC. Its protein is CASSLEVGAYGYTF.